This record covers a single T cell receptor beta chain. The entry originates in a study of blood T cell repertoires in COVID-19. In the authors' methods: Estimated nucleated cell counts came from reference gene primer amplification. Profiling relied on immunoSEQ multiplex PCR, and the TCRdb table lists in-frame clones only, not all of them. That table furnishes V, J and clone size, whereas the DNA furnished D and trimming. The sample gives about 310,000 clones, approximately 88% of which show up once; about 5.2% is in the top ten. Clinical histories supplied by participants themselves formed the basis of cohort assignment. The TCR sequence derives from a man between 60 and 75 years old who had recovered from COVID-19. The sequenced sample consisted of PBMCs or T cells enriched from blood (not recorded which).

CDR3 DNA: TGTGCCAGCAGCGCCCTAGCGGCTAGCACAGATACGCAGTATTTT. Amino acid sequence: CASSALAASTDTQYF. The chain recombines TRBV7-8 with TRBJ2-3; 7 positions agree with TRBD2. The CDR3 loop spans 15 amino acids. The junction had 5 bases not matched to a gene; V was cut back by 5 bases and J by 0 bases. CDR1 is SGHVS, CDR2 FQNEAQ, per germline.